Listed below are T cell receptor beta chains from one sample, sequenced in a study of T cell responses to AZD1222 COVID-19 vaccine. Repertoires were generated with immunoSEQ multiplex PCR, while TCRdb's copy carries only in-frame clones and drops some. This sample carries over 90,000 clones, 91% of them seen once, and the ten largest clones take about 50%. This material consisted of peripheral blood, taken on day 0 of AZD1222 vaccination. These receptor sequences come from an adult in good health. Each CDR3 is given with its conserved first and last residue. A D gene is named only where the DNA matches it firmly. Part of the rows lack a size; the others show once, few, many or a class for expanded clones.

CDR3: CASTKGVVETQYF; DNA: TGTGCCAGCACCAAGGGAGTGGTAGAGACCCAGTACTTC; D: .; length: 13; V: TRBV2; J: TRBJ2-5; size: .
CDR3: CASSRRESGANVLTF; DNA: TGTGCCAGCAGCAGACGAGAATCTGGGGCCAACGTCCTGACTTTC; D: .; length: 15; V: TRBV9; J: TRBJ2-6; size: .
CDR3: CAIGTSADYEQYF; DNA: TGTGCCATCGGGACTAGCGCAGACTACGAGCAGTACTTC; D: TRBD2; length: 13; V: TRBV10-3; J: TRBJ2-7; size: .
CDR3: CASSLGAGGPDSYEQYF; DNA: TGTGCCAGCAGCCTAGGGGCGGGAGGTCCCGACTCCTACGAGCAGTACTTC; D: TRBD2; length: 17; V: TRBV7-9; J: TRBJ2-7; size: .
CDR3: CASSQGTGINQPQHF; DNA: TGCGCCAGCAGCCAAGGGACAGGTATCAATCAGCCCCAGCATTTT; D: TRBD1; length: 15; V: TRBV4-3; J: TRBJ1-5; size: .
CDR3: CATSRGPPHSNQPQHF; DNA: TGTGCCACCAGCCGAGGCCCCCCTCATAGCAATCAGCCCCAGCATTTT; D: .; length: 16; V: TRBV15; J: TRBJ1-5; size: .
CDR3: CASSPGRYTEAFF; DNA: TGTGCCAGCAGCCCCGGCAGGTACACTGAAGCTTTCTTT; D: .; length: 13; V: TRBV27; J: TRBJ1-1; size: .
CDR3: CASSTGTGMNTEAFF; DNA: TGTGCCAGCAGCACAGGGACTGGGATGAACACTGAAGCTTTCTTT; D: .; length: 15; V: TRBV3-1/TRBV3-2; J: TRBJ1-1; size: .
CDR3: CALRDAGVEQFF; DNA: TGTGCTCTCCGGGACGCGGGGGTTGAGCAGTTCTTC; D: TRBD2; length: 12; V: TRBV30; J: TRBJ2-1; size: once
CDR3: CASSVGGTLSEKLFF; DNA: TGTGCCAGCAGCGTAGGTGGGACATTATCCGAAAAACTGTTTTTT; D: .; length: 15; V: TRBV9; J: TRBJ1-4; size: .
CDR3: CASSQDPGFQETQYF; DNA: TGTGCCAGCAGCCAAGACCCGGGATTCCAAGAGACCCAGTACTTC; D: .; length: 15; V: TRBV4-2; J: TRBJ2-5; size: .
CDR3: CASSRTGSTEAFF; DNA: TGTGCCAGCAGCCGGACAGGATCTACTGAAGCTTTCTTT; D: TRBD1; length: 13; V: TRBV5-6; J: TRBJ1-1; size: once
CDR3: CASSQTLTGGREKLFF; DNA: TGTGCCAGCAGCCAAACCTTGACAGGGGGTCGTGAAAAACTGTTTTTT; D: TRBD1; length: 16; V: TRBV4-2; J: TRBJ1-4; size: once
CDR3: CASRLYGQANYGYTF; DNA: TGTGCCAGCAGATTATACGGACAAGCTAACTATGGCTACACCTTC; D: .; length: 15; V: TRBV28; J: TRBJ1-2; size: once
CDR3: CASSLGVSTIYF; DNA: TGTGCCAGCAGCTTAGGAGTTTCCACCATATATTTT; D: .; length: 12; V: TRBV7-2; J: TRBJ1-3; size: .
CDR3: CASSRDRSTPEQYF; DNA: TGTGCCAGCAGCCGGGACAGGTCCACCCCTGAGCAGTACTTC; D: TRBD1; length: 14; V: TRBV5-4; J: TRBJ2-7; size: once
CDR3: CASRGLAAQETQYF; DNA: TGTGCCAGCAGGGGACTAGCGGCCCAAGAGACCCAGTACTTC; D: TRBD2; length: 14; V: TRBV27; J: TRBJ2-5; size: .
CDR3: CASRSGQGPNTGELFF; DNA: TGTGCCAGCAGATCTGGACAGGGACCGAACACCGGGGAGCTGTTTTTT; D: TRBD1; length: 16; V: TRBV7-2; J: TRBJ2-2; size: .
CDR3: CASSPNPGQLVYEQYF; DNA: TGTGCCAGCAGCCCCAACCCGGGACAGCTGGTTTACGAGCAGTACTTC; D: TRBD1; length: 16; V: TRBV6-2/TRBV6-3; J: TRBJ2-7; size: .
CDR3: CASSFSRANQPQHF; DNA: TGTGCCAGCAGTTTTAGCAGGGCGAATCAGCCCCAGCATTTT; D: .; length: 14; V: TRBV28; J: TRBJ1-5; size: .
CDR3: CAWGGPRDTGELFF; DNA: TGTGCCTGGGGGGGGCCTCGGGACACCGGGGAGCTGTTTTTT; D: .; length: 14; V: TRBV30; J: TRBJ2-2; size: .
CDR3: CASSPGAGRTYEQYF; DNA: TGTGCCAGCAGCCCCGGTGCAGGCCGTACCTACGAGCAGTACTTC; D: .; length: 15; V: TRBV12-1; J: TRBJ2-7; size: .
CDR3: CASSEYGREVTDTQYF; DNA: TGTGCCAGCAGCGAGTACGGGCGGGAGGTAACAGATACGCAGTATTTT; D: TRBD2; length: 16; V: TRBV9; J: TRBJ2-3; size: .
CDR3: CASSRGARLDTQYF; DNA: TGTGCCAGCAGTAGGGGTGCTAGGTTAGATACGCAGTATTTT; D: .; length: 14; V: TRBV27; J: TRBJ2-3; size: .
CDR3: CASRFGISNQPQHF; DNA: TGTGCCAGCAGATTCGGGATTAGCAATCAGCCCCAGCATTTT; D: .; length: 14; V: TRBV7-8; J: TRBJ1-5; size: .
CDR3: CATTGRITTNYGYTF; DNA: TGTGCCACAACTGGGCGGATAACCACTAACTATGGCTACACCTTC; D: .; length: 15; V: TRBV24-1; J: TRBJ1-2; size: once
CDR3: CASSRTELTYEQYF; DNA: TGTGCCAGTAGTAGGACAGAACTCACCTACGAGCAGTACTTC; D: .; length: 14; V: TRBV19; J: TRBJ2-7; size: .
CDR3: CASSTVAGVYEQYF; DNA: TGCGCCAGCAGTACAGTAGCGGGAGTTTACGAGCAGTACTTC; D: TRBD2; length: 14; V: TRBV5-1; J: TRBJ2-7; size: .
CDR3: CASSSQTTRSDTQYF; DNA: TGTGCCAGCAGCTCACAAACGACCCGATCGGATACGCAGTATTTT; D: .; length: 15; V: TRBV14; J: TRBJ2-3; size: .
CDR3: CASSTRRGSLVTEAFF; DNA: TGTGCCAGCAGTACGCGGCGGGGGAGTTTGGTCACTGAAGCTTTCTTT; D: .; length: 16; V: TRBV6-2/TRBV6-3; J: TRBJ1-1; size: once
CDR3: CAWSVRGGSRYGYTF; DNA: TGTGCCTGGAGTGTACGGGGGGGATCGCGTTATGGCTACACCTTC; D: .; length: 15; V: TRBV30; J: TRBJ1-2; size: .
CDR3: CACRGTLSYNSPLHF; DNA: TGTGCCTGCCGCGGGACACTATCCTATAATTCACCCCTCCACTTT; D: .; length: 15; V: TRBV30; J: TRBJ1-6; size: once
CDR3: CSVVRGRGTDTQYF; DNA: TGCAGCGTTGTACGCGGGAGAGGCACAGATACGCAGTATTTT; D: TRBD2; length: 14; V: TRBV29-1; J: TRBJ2-3; size: .
CDR3: CASSPGTSRTNEQFF; DNA: TGCGCCAGCAGCCCCGGGACATCAAGAACGAATGAGCAGTTCTTC; D: .; length: 15; V: TRBV5-1; J: TRBJ2-1; size: .
CDR3: CASRLTTSSTDTQYF; DNA: TGCGCCAGCAGGCTGACTACCTCTAGCACAGATACGCAGTATTTT; D: .; length: 15; V: TRBV5-1; J: TRBJ2-3; size: .
CDR3: CASSGGSSRTDTQYF; DNA: TGTGCCAGTAGCGGCGGGTCCTCACGCACAGATACGCAGTATTTT; D: .; length: 15; V: TRBV19; J: TRBJ2-3; size: .
CDR3: CASSKGASYYEQYF; DNA: TGTGCCAGCAGTAAGGGGGCCAGCTATTACGAGCAGTACTTC; D: TRBD1; length: 14; V: TRBV7-2; J: TRBJ2-7; size: .
CDR3: CASSPGADDTGELFF; DNA: TGTGCCAGCAGCCCAGGGGCAGATGATACCGGGGAGCTGTTTTTT; D: .; length: 15; V: TRBV6-4; J: TRBJ2-2; size: .
CDR3: CASSLGYRSNNSPLHF; DNA: TGTGCCAGCAGCTTGGGTTACAGATCCAATAATTCACCCCTCCACTTT; D: .; length: 16; V: TRBV7-2; J: TRBJ1-6; size: .
CDR3: CASSLSKYSNQPQHF; DNA: TGTGCCAGCAGCCTCAGCAAATACAGCAATCAGCCCCAGCATTTT; D: .; length: 15; V: TRBV28; J: TRBJ1-5; size: .
CDR3: CASRPSGAGGPGELFF; DNA: TGCGCCAGCCGCCCGTCAGGGGCGGGAGGGCCCGGGGAGCTGTTTTTT; D: TRBD2; length: 16; V: TRBV10-2; J: TRBJ2-2; size: .